The rows below give T cell receptor beta chains drawn from one sample of a study of shared clonotypes between healthy human individuals. Sequenced by immunoSEQ multiplex PCR; TCRdb stores in-frame clones only, minus some. The table records over 750,000 clones, approximately 96% of them present only once. Specimen: naive CD8+ T cells sorted from blood. The receptors originated from a man younger than 45 in good health. Each CDR3 is given with its conserved first and last residue. D genes are given only for firm matches. Expanded clones are given a class, and other clones once, few, many or no size at all.

>.|TRBV7-9|TRBD2|TRBJ2-7
CASSTTSGRAYEQYF
TGTGCCAGCAGTACGACTAGCGGGAGGGCCTACGAGCAGTACTTC
>once|TRBV5-5|TRBD2|TRBJ2-5
CASSYGLAISEETQYF
TGTGCCAGCAGCTACGGACTAGCGATTTCAGAAGAGACCCAGTACTTC
>.|TRBV7-9|.|TRBJ1-3
CASSLSIENTIYF
TGTGCCAGCAGCTTATCGATCGAAAACACCATATATTTT
>.|TRBV5-6|.|TRBJ1-3
CASRAWGSGNTIYF
TGTGCCAGCAGGGCCTGGGGCTCTGGAAACACCATATATTTT
>.|TRBV10-2|.|TRBJ1-1
CASRTGPWGTEAFF
TGCGCCAGCAGAACCGGGCCCTGGGGCACTGAAGCTTTCTTT
>.|TRBV6-1|TRBD1|TRBJ2-7
CASSEASGGTYEQYF
TGTGCCAGCAGTGAAGCTTCAGGGGGCACATACGAGCAGTACTTC
>.|TRBV30|.|TRBJ2-7
CAWKPGTYRENFSEQYF
TGTGCCTGGAAGCCCGGTACCTACCGGGAGAACTTCTCCGAGCAGTACTTC
>.|TRBV27|TRBD2|TRBJ2-1
CASSFTGLVNNEQFF
TGTGCCAGCAGTTTCACCGGACTAGTCAACAATGAGCAGTTCTTC
>.|TRBV7-9|.|TRBJ2-5
CASSSTRRGRETQYF
TGTGCCAGCAGTTCGACCCGCAGGGGACGAGAGACCCAGTACTTC
>.|TRBV14|.|TRBJ1-1
CASSQQREHTEAFF
TGTGCCAGCAGCCAGCAGAGGGAGCACACTGAAGCTTTCTTT
>.|TRBV7-8|TRBD2|TRBJ2-3
CASSPRGPLAGDETDTQYF
TGTGCCAGCAGCCCTCGGGGGCCCCTAGCGGGAGACGAGACAGATACGCAGTATTTT
>.|TRBV7-9|.|TRBJ1-5
CASSSRGANQPQHF
TGTGCCAGCAGCTCGCGGGGGGCGAATCAGCCCCAGCATTTT
>once|TRBV4-1|.|TRBJ1-2
CASSLRTGNGYTF
TGCGCCAGCAGCCTAAGAACTGGAAATGGCTACACCTTC
>.|TRBV5-4|TRBD1|TRBJ2-7
CASGRGRGGAYEQYF
TGTGCCAGCGGCAGGGGGCGCGGTGGGGCCTACGAGCAGTACTTC
>.|TRBV6-1|.|TRBJ1-1
CASSEGGSLNTEAFF
TGTGCCAGCAGTGAAGGGGGCTCCTTGAACACTGAAGCTTTCTTT
>.|TRBV27|.|TRBJ2-2
CASSLWGLTGELFF
TGTGCCAGCAGTTTATGGGGGCTCACCGGGGAGCTGTTTTTT
>.|TRBV21-1|.|TRBJ2-2
CASRRRPYRGTAGELFF
TGTGCCAGCAGAAGACGTCCATACCGGGGAACGGCCGGGGAGCTGTTTTTT
>.|TRBV19|TRBD1|TRBJ2-7
CASSISETGRYEQYF
TGTGCCAGTAGTATCTCCGAGACAGGGCGGTACGAGCAGTACTTC
>.|TRBV7-9|.|TRBJ2-1
CASSPTGREQFF
TGTGCCAGCAGCCCGACAGGTAGGGAGCAGTTCTTC
>.|TRBV13|TRBD2|TRBJ2-5
CASSSGLEQETQYF
TGTGCCAGCAGCTCGGGACTAGAACAAGAGACCCAGTACTTC
>.|TRBV10-3|.|TRBJ1-5
CAIPSGPLNQPQHF
TGTGCCATCCCTTCTGGACCGCTTAATCAGCCCCAGCATTTT
>.|TRBV5-1|.|TRBJ2-1
CASGGHPNNEQFF
TGCGCCAGCGGGGGTCACCCAAACAATGAGCAGTTCTTC
>.|TRBV7-9|TRBD2|TRBJ2-1
CASRVGGSSYNEQFF
TGTGCCAGCAGGGTCGGCGGGAGTTCCTACAATGAGCAGTTCTTC
>few|TRBV14|TRBD1|TRBJ2-7
CASSQGRDRRYEQYF
TGTGCCAGCAGCCAAGGGAGGGACAGGCGATACGAGCAGTACTTC
>.|TRBV29-1|.|TRBJ2-1
CSVEGLVQSYNEQFF
TGCAGCGTTGAGGGGTTGGTTCAATCCTACAATGAGCAGTTCTTC
>.|TRBV7-9|TRBD1|TRBJ1-2
CASSPTTGTGPFVGYGYTF
TGTGCCAGCAGCCCCACCACCGGGACAGGGCCTTTCGTTGGCTATGGCTACACCTTC
>.|TRBV7-6|TRBD2|TRBJ2-1
CASSLSAGDSYNEQFF
TGTGCCAGCAGCTTATCCGCGGGGGACTCCTACAATGAGCAGTTCTTC
>.|TRBV2|TRBD2|TRBJ2-1
CASSVSWTSGNEQFF
TGTGCCAGCAGTGTTTCATGGACTAGCGGGAACGAGCAGTTCTTC
>.|TRBV27|TRBD1|TRBJ1-3
CASSALFGVGRGLGNTIYF
TGTGCCAGCAGCGCCTTATTCGGGGTAGGCAGGGGGCTCGGAAACACCATATATTTT
>.|TRBV21-1|.|TRBJ2-2
CASSLLRRQERIGELFF
TGTGCCAGCAGCCTTCTCCGCCGGCAGGAAAGGATCGGGGAGCTGTTTTTT
>.|TRBV27|TRBD1|TRBJ2-1
CASSPLGQGYNEQFF
TGTGCCAGCAGTCCCTTGGGACAGGGCTACAATGAGCAGTTCTTC
>.|TRBV7-9|.|TRBJ2-7
CASSLTPTDAHYEQYF
TGTGCCAGCAGCTTAACCCCAACAGACGCACACTACGAGCAGTACTTC
>.|TRBV11-3|TRBD1|TRBJ2-1
CASSLGPGQGKPYNEQFF
TGTGCCAGCAGCTTAGGCCCCGGACAGGGTAAACCCTACAATGAGCAGTTCTTC
>.|TRBV7-8|TRBD2|TRBJ2-7
CASSLNTGLAGGRTFDEQYF
TGTGCCAGCAGCTTAAATACGGGACTAGCGGGAGGGAGGACGTTCGACGAGCAGTACTTC
>.|TRBV7-9|.|TRBJ2-1
CASSFKRVLYNEQFF
TGTGCCAGCAGCTTTAAGAGGGTTTTATACAATGAGCAGTTCTTC
>.|TRBV9|TRBD1|TRBJ1-4
CASSTGQGAPHNEKLFF
TGTGCCAGCAGCACCGGACAGGGGGCGCCGCATAATGAAAAACTGTTTTTT
>once|TRBV29-1|.|TRBJ2-1
CSGTSKSSYNEQFF
TGCAGCGGAACAAGCAAAAGCTCCTACAATGAGCAGTTCTTC
>.|TRBV6-5|TRBD1|TRBJ2-3
CASSYDRDRGGLTQYF
TGTGCCAGCAGTTACGACCGTGACAGGGGAGGACTTACGCAGTATTTT
>.|TRBV7-3|TRBD1|TRBJ2-7
CASSLGDSSYEQYF
TGTGCCAGCAGCTTAGGGGACAGCTCCTACGAGCAGTACTTC
>.|TRBV4-3|.|TRBJ2-7
CASSQAAGSYEQYF
TGCGCCAGCAGCCAAGCGGCGGGGTCCTACGAGCAGTACTTC
>once|TRBV5-5|TRBD1|TRBJ2-7
CASSPDGTGAYSYEQYF
TGTGCCAGCAGCCCGGACGGGACAGGGGCCTACTCCTACGAGCAGTACTTC
>.|TRBV25-1|.|TRBJ1-1
CASSATNTEAFF
TGTGCCAGCAGCGCCACTAACACTGAAGCTTTCTTT
>.|TRBV16|.|TRBJ2-2
CASSQSPAITGELFF
TGTGCCAGCAGCCAATCCCCAGCTATCACCGGGGAGCTGTTTTTT
>.|TRBV28|.|TRBJ1-2
CATLPVDLEGYTF
TGTGCCACCCTCCCGGTGGATTTGGAGGGCTACACCTTC
>.|TRBV7-6|.|TRBJ2-7
CASSRDTSYEQYF
TGTGCCAGCAGCCGGGACACCTCCTACGAGCAGTACTTC
>.|TRBV2|.|TRBJ1-1
CASSSQGRDTEAFF
TGTGCCAGCAGTTCACAGGGAAGGGACACTGAAGCTTTCTTT
>.|TRBV5-1|.|TRBJ2-2
CASGTWDQGGELFF
TGCGCCAGCGGGACCTGGGATCAAGGCGGGGAGCTGTTTTTT
>.|TRBV7-6|.|TRBJ2-1
CASSSQQTRDGERVWNEQFF
TGTGCCAGCAGCTCTCAGCAGACCCGGGACGGTGAGCGCGTCTGGAATGAGCAGTTCTTC
>.|TRBV27|TRBD2|TRBJ2-2
CASSALAGVPPGELFF
TGTGCCAGCAGTGCGCTAGCGGGAGTACCCCCCGGGGAGCTGTTTTTT
>.|TRBV6-1|TRBD2|TRBJ2-7
CASSEPAGAPYEQYF
TGTGCCAGCAGTGAACCAGCGGGAGCACCCTACGAGCAGTACTTC
>.|TRBV5-6|.|TRBJ1-5
CASSFRPNQPQHF
TGTGCCAGCAGCTTTAGACCGAATCAGCCCCAGCATTTT
>.|TRBV2|.|TRBJ2-2
CASGSGVAGELFF
TGTGCCAGCGGGTCAGGGGTAGCCGGGGAGCTGTTTTTT